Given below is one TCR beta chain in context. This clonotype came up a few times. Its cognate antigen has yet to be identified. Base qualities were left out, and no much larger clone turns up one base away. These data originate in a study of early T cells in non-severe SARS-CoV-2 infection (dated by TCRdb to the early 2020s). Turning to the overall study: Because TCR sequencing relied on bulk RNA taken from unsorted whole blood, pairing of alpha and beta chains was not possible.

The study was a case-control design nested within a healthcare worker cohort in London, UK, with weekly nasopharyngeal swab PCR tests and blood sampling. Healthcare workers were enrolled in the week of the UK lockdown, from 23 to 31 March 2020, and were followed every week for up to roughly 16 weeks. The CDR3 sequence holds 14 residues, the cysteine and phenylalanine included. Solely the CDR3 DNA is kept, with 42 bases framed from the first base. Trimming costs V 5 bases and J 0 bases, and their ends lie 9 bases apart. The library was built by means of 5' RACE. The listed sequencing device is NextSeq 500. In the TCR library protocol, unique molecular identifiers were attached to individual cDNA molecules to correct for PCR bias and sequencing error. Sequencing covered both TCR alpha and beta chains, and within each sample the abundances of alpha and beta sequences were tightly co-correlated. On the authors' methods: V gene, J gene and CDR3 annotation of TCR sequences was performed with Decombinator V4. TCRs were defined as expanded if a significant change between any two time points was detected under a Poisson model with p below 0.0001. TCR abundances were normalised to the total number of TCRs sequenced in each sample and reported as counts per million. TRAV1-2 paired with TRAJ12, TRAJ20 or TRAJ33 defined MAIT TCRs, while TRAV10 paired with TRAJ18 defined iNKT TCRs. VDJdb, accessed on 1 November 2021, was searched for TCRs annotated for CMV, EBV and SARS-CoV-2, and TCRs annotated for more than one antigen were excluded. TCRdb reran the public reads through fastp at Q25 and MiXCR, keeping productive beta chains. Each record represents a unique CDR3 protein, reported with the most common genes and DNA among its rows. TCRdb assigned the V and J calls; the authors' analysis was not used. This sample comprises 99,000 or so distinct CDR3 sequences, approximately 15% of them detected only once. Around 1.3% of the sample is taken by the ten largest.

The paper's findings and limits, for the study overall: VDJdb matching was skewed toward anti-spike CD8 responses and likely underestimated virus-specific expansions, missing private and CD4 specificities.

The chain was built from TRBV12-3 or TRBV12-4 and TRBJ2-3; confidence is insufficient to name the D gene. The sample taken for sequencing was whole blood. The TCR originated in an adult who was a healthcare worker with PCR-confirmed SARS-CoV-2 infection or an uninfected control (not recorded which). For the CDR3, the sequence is CASSGVNSTDTQYF. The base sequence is TGTGCCAGCAGTGGCGTCAACAGCACAGATACGCAGTATTTT.